These T cell receptor beta chains were read from a single sample in a study of Ad26.COV2.S vaccination and SARS-CoV-2 variants. This table comes from immunoSEQ multiplex PCR, and its TCRdb copy is limited to in-frame clones, with some not included. This sample has roughly 420,000 clones; 88% occur once, and the top ten carry about 4%. The source material was peripheral blood, sampled in a trial of Ad26.COV2.S vaccine versus placebo. The receptors originated from a person between 18 and 65 years old who received the Ad26.COV2.S COVID-19 vaccine or a placebo. Each CDR3 is given with its conserved first and last residue. D genes are given only for firm matches. Not all rows give a size; the values are once, few, many and, for expanded clones, a class.

abundance	v_gene	d_gene	j_gene	CDR3aa	CDR3nt
few	TRBV3-1/TRBV3-2	TRBD2	TRBJ2-5	CASSRIAGPLHQYF	TGTGCCAGCAGCCGAATAGCGGGGCCACTCCATCAGTACTTC
NA	TRBV19	TRBD1	TRBJ1-5	CASSIWVGGFNQPQHF	TGTGCCAGTAGTATATGGGTAGGGGGCTTCAATCAGCCCCAGCATTTT
NA	TRBV6-5	TRBD1	TRBJ1-5	CASRQGGGQPQHF	TGTGCCAGCAGGCAGGGGGGAGGACAGCCCCAGCATTTT
few	TRBV11-3	TRBD1	TRBJ2-3	CASSPGQGTDTQYF	TGTGCCAGCAGCCCAGGACAGGGCACAGATACGCAGTATTTT
NA	TRBV28	TRBD1	TRBJ2-3	CASSPRDRATQYF	TGTGCCAGCAGTCCTCGGGACAGGGCAACGCAGTATTTT
NA	TRBV18	TRBD1	TRBJ2-3	CASSPLGTGGGDTQYF	TGTGCCAGCTCACCACTCGGGACAGGGGGAGGAGATACGCAGTATTTT
once	TRBV6-4	NA	TRBJ2-3	CASSPVASWETDTQYF	TGTGCCAGCAGCCCCGTGGCGAGTTGGGAAACAGATACGCAGTATTTT
NA	TRBV29-1	NA	TRBJ1-4	CSVRNGDEKLFF	TGCAGCGTGAGAAACGGGGATGAAAAACTGTTTTTT
NA	TRBV11-2	NA	TRBJ1-2	CASSISGVQSNYGYTF	TGTGCCAGCAGCATTTCCGGGGTACAATCTAACTATGGCTACACCTTC
NA	TRBV25-1	NA	TRBJ1-1	CASSESGDSEAFF	TGTGCCAGCAGTGAGTCCGGCGATTCCGAAGCTTTCTTT
NA	TRBV5-6	NA	TRBJ1-1	CASSFATMNTEAFF	TGTGCCAGCAGCTTTGCAACTATGAACACTGAAGCTTTCTTT
NA	TRBV28	NA	TRBJ1-2	CASSLGGDSYGYTF	TGTGCCAGCAGTTTAGGGGGGGATTCCTATGGCTACACCTTC
NA	TRBV28	NA	TRBJ1-2	CASSLGAGYGYTF	TGTGCCAGCAGTTTAGGGGCAGGCTATGGCTACACCTTC
NA	TRBV6-6	TRBD2	TRBJ2-1	CASSYAGTSDYNEQFF	TGTGCCAGCAGTTACGCCGGGACTAGCGACTACAATGAGCAGTTCTTC
NA	TRBV5-6	NA	TRBJ1-1	CASSLRGLNTEAFF	TGTGCCAGCAGCCTGAGAGGGTTGAACACTGAAGCTTTCTTT
NA	TRBV7-9	NA	TRBJ2-7	CASSPVAGYEQYF	TGTGCCAGCAGCCCAGTGGCGGGCTACGAGCAGTACTTC
once	TRBV29-1	NA	TRBJ2-1	CSVVGPGSPYNEQFF	TGCAGCGTTGTTGGTCCAGGGAGCCCTTACAATGAGCAGTTCTTC
NA	TRBV7-2	NA	TRBJ2-3	CASSLGISGGGATTQYF	TGTGCCAGCAGCTTAGGGATCAGTGGTGGGGGGGCAACTACGCAGTATTTT
NA	TRBV10-1	NA	TRBJ2-5	CASSESRPGETQYF	TGCGCCAGCAGTGAGTCGCGCCCAGGAGAGACCCAGTACTTC
NA	TRBV4-3	NA	TRBJ2-5	CASSQNVDIGTQYF	TGCGCCAGCAGCCAAAATGTGGATATCGGGACCCAGTACTTC
NA	TRBV11-2	NA	TRBJ2-3	CASSPRGGARDIPYHTQYF	TGTGCCAGCAGCCCAAGGGGGGGGGCCCGGGACATCCCTTATCATACGCAGTATTTT
once	TRBV5-1	NA	TRBJ1-1	CASSLLDRNTEAFF	TGCGCCAGCAGCTTGCTCGACAGGAACACTGAAGCTTTCTTT
NA	TRBV11-2	TRBD1	TRBJ1-1	CASSLTRDRGTEAFF	TGTGCCAGCAGCTTAACCCGGGACAGGGGCACTGAAGCTTTCTTT
NA	TRBV6-5	NA	TRBJ1-2	CASRGTDGYGYTF	TGTGCCAGCAGGGGGACGGATGGGTATGGCTACACCTTC
NA	TRBV30	NA	TRBJ2-5	CAWRYRVSQETQYF	TGTGCCTGGAGGTACAGGGTATCTCAAGAGACCCAGTACTTC
once	TRBV9	TRBD1	TRBJ1-2	CATRTGLGGYTF	TGTGCCACTAGGACAGGGTTGGGCGGCTACACCTTC
NA	TRBV5-4	NA	TRBJ2-3	CASSPPGGWQGGGGTDTQYF	TGTGCCAGCAGCCCCCCTGGTGGGTGGCAGGGGGGGGGTGGCACAGATACGCAGTATTTT
NA	TRBV12-3/TRBV12-4	NA	TRBJ2-7	CASSPRGLSGQYF	TGTGCCAGCAGTCCCCGGGGCCTTTCCGGGCAGTACTTC
NA	TRBV4-3	NA	TRBJ2-2	CASSKGITGVHTGELFF	TGCGCCAGCAGCAAAGGGATAACGGGGGTTCACACCGGGGAGCTGTTTTTT
NA	TRBV9	NA	TRBJ2-2	CASSVGSDTGELFF	TGTGCCAGCAGCGTGGGGTCGGACACCGGGGAGCTGTTTTTT
NA	TRBV6-2/TRBV6-3	TRBD2	TRBJ2-1	CASSYPLAGYNEQFF	TGTGCCAGCAGTTACCCGCTAGCGGGCTACAATGAGCAGTTCTTC
NA	TRBV27	TRBD1	TRBJ2-7	CASTETGTGNHEQYF	TGTGCCAGCACAGAAACCGGGACAGGGAATCACGAGCAGTACTTC
NA	TRBV5-1	TRBD2	TRBJ2-2	CASSLNSGANTGELFF	TGCGCCAGCAGCTTGAACAGCGGGGCCAACACCGGGGAGCTGTTTTTT
NA	TRBV6-4	NA	TRBJ2-1	CASSEAVYSEQFF	TGTGCCAGCAGTGAGGCCGTCTATAGTGAGCAGTTCTTC
NA	TRBV10-3	NA	TRBJ1-1	CAIGDSARNTEAFF	TGTGCCATCGGCGACAGCGCCCGGAACACTGAAGCTTTCTTT
NA	TRBV24-1	NA	TRBJ2-7	CATSDQPGPLGEQYF	TGTGCCACCAGTGACCAACCCGGACCCCTGGGAGAGCAGTACTTC
NA	TRBV19	TRBD2	TRBJ2-3	CASSSGGTDTQYF	TGTGCCAGTAGTAGCGGGGGGACAGATACGCAGTATTTT
few	TRBV28	NA	TRBJ1-5	CASSSDGGMHF	TGTGCCAGCAGTTCCGACGGTGGAATGCATTTT
few	TRBV4-3	TRBD2	TRBJ2-1	CASSQERGGYNEQFF	TGCGCCAGCAGCCAAGAGCGGGGGGGCTACAATGAGCAGTTCTTC
NA	TRBV7-2	NA	TRBJ2-1	CASSFGEPSYNEQFF	TGTGCCAGCAGCTTTGGGGAGCCCTCCTACAATGAGCAGTTCTTC
NA	TRBV7-6	NA	TRBJ1-5	CASSEAGRSYSNQPQHF	TGTGCCAGCAGCGAAGCCGGGAGGTCTTATAGCAATCAGCCCCAGCATTTT
once	TRBV6-2/TRBV6-3	TRBD1	TRBJ1-2	CASSFDRRDRESYGYTF	TGTGCCAGCAGTTTCGACCGCCGGGACAGGGAGTCCTATGGCTACACCTTC
NA	TRBV29-1	NA	TRBJ1-2	CSVLDTYNYGYTF	TGCAGCGTTCTTGACACCTACAACTATGGCTACACCTTC
NA	TRBV28	NA	TRBJ1-4	CASRPPGEGEKLFF	TGTGCCAGCAGACCTCCGGGGGAGGGTGAAAAACTGTTTTTT
NA	TRBV7-2	NA	TRBJ2-1	CASSLGSTSYNEQFF	TGTGCCAGCAGCTTAGGGTCTACTTCCTACAATGAGCAGTTCTTC
NA	TRBV4-1	NA	TRBJ1-1	CASSQESAALNTEAFF	TGCGCCAGCAGCCAAGAGTCGGCAGCCTTGAACACTGAAGCTTTCTTT
NA	TRBV7-9	NA	TRBJ2-1	CASSWDSPPYNEQFF	TGTGCCAGCAGTTGGGATAGCCCCCCCTACAATGAGCAGTTCTTC
NA	TRBV4-3	NA	TRBJ1-2	CASSSNRAASNYGYTF	TGCGCCAGCAGCTCTAACCGGGCCGCCAGCAACTATGGCTACACCTTC
NA	TRBV7-2	NA	TRBJ1-5	CASSARGPNQPQHF	TGTGCCAGCAGCGCACGGGGGCCCAATCAGCCCCAGCATTTT
NA	TRBV9	NA	TRBJ2-1	CASSVVASGLAEQFF	TGTGCCAGCAGCGTTGTGGCCTCAGGGTTGGCTGAGCAGTTCTTC
NA	TRBV29-1	TRBD1	TRBJ1-2	CSVGQGADGYTF	TGCAGCGTCGGTCAGGGGGCGGATGGCTACACCTTC
NA	TRBV24-1	NA	TRBJ2-5	CATSDGPQETQYF	TGTGCCACCAGTGATGGACCCCAAGAGACCCAGTACTTC
NA	TRBV5-1	TRBD1	TRBJ1-1	CASSLDGTVIAEAFF	TGCGCCAGCAGCTTGGATGGGACAGTAATAGCTGAAGCTTTCTTT
once	TRBV5-6	NA	TRBJ2-1	CASSPGSPGSYNEQFF	TGTGCCAGCAGCCCTGGTTCCCCAGGGTCCTACAATGAGCAGTTCTTC
NA	TRBV6-2/TRBV6-3	NA	TRBJ1-5	CASSPGLGNQPQHF	TGTGCCAGCAGCCCTGGACTGGGCAATCAGCCCCAGCATTTT
NA	TRBV7-9	TRBD1	TRBJ1-4	CASSLELQGVFEKLFF	TGTGCCAGCAGCTTAGAGTTGCAGGGGGTGTTCGAAAAACTGTTTTTT
NA	TRBV6-5	TRBD1	TRBJ1-2	CASRAQGVNGYTF	TGTGCCAGCAGGGCACAGGGGGTTAATGGCTACACCTTC
NA	TRBV19	TRBD1	TRBJ1-4	CATARDRVAEKLFF	TGTGCCACCGCGAGGGACAGGGTTGCTGAAAAACTGTTTTTT
NA	TRBV7-9	TRBD1	TRBJ2-2	CASSLAPGQVTGELFF	TGTGCCAGCAGCTTAGCGCCGGGACAGGTCACCGGGGAGCTGTTTTTT